The clone carrying this TCR beta chain appeared many times. This specimen comes from a study of Graves' ophthalmopathy and Graves' hyperthyroidism. Amplifying from RNA transcripts, the study obtained TCR beta CDR3 regions. HTBI-primed RT-PCR formed the first round, and a multiplex PCR formed the second. TCRdb re-analysed the multiplex PCR reads in MiXCR, keeping a single row per CDR3 protein. Of a few hundred thousand distinct CDR3 sequences listed, 17% are singletons. V dropped 4 bases and J dropped 2 bases, with 17 bases sitting between them. CDR1 is MNHEY and CDR2 is SVGEGT in the germline V gene. This CDR3 spans 16 amino acids.

Sequenced sample: peripheral blood. This chain joins TRBV6-2 or TRBV6-3 and TRBJ2-5, with D perhaps matching TRBD1 (6 bases). This TCR was recovered from an adult woman with stable Graves' hyperthyroidism. The CDR3 region has the DNA TGTGCCAGCAGTTTAGGCAGGGGTGCGAGGCAAGAGACCCAGTACTTC. The encoded protein is CASSLGRGARQETQYF.